A single count supports the clone carrying this T cell receptor beta chain. Germline assignment: CDR1 SEHNR and CDR2 FQNEAQ (reference sequence). The CDR3 length is 15 residues. Trimming cost V 4 bases and J 3 bases; bases outside gene matches: 4. In the study's own analysis: Amplification from reference gene primers served as the basis for estimated nucleated cell counts. Some clones are missing from TCRdb's copy, which holds only in-frame ones; the method was immunoSEQ multiplex PCR. V, J and clone size derive from that table, while D and trimming were established from the DNA sequence. This table holds 110,000 to 150,000 clones, 90% found once. The sample comes from a study of blood T cell repertoires in COVID-19. Study background: COVID-19 samples from acute and convalescent phases originated in the United States, Italy and Spain. In each case, the material was cDNA or gDNA derived from T cells, B-cell-depleted T cells, or PBMCs.

The sequenced sample was peripheral blood. This TCR came from a woman older than 75 with acute or convalescent COVID-19. The V gene is TRBV7-9, the J gene TRBJ2-3; 10 positions agree with TRBD2. The CDR3 DNA follows: TGTGCCAGCAGCTCCGGACTAGCGGATACAGATACGCAGTATTTT. Its protein product is CASSSGLADTDTQYF.